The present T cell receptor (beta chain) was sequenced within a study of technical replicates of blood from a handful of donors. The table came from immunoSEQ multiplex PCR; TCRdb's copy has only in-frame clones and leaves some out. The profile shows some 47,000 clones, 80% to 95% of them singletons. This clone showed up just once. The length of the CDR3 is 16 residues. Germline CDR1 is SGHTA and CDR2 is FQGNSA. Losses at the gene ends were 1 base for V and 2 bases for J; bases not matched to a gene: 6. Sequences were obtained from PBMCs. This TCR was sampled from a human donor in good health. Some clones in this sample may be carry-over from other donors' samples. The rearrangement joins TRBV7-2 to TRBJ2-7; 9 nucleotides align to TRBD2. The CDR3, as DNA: TGTGCCAGCAGCTTAGGGCTAGCGGGGTTAACCTACGAGCAGTACTTC. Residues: CASSLGLAGLTYEQYF.